The 27 T cell receptor beta chains below all came from one sample that was sequenced in a study of Graves' ophthalmopathy and Graves' hyperthyroidism. RNA transcripts served as template for amplifying TCR beta CDR3 sequences. First-round RT-PCR used HTBI primers; second-round multiplex PCR followed. Using its own MiXCR run on the multiplex PCR reads, TCRdb lists one record per CDR3 protein. Of approximately 480,000 distinct CDR3 sequences listed, approximately 15% were seen once; the top ten hold 8% to 10%. Sequencing was performed on blood. These receptors all stem from a woman aged 25 to 45 with Graves' ophthalmopathy.

This clonotype was counted at least ten times. This sequence joins TRBV20-1 and TRBJ2-2, with D possibly being TRBD2 (5 bases). V was pared by 6 bases and J by 6 bases, with 8 bases between. CDR1 and CDR2 (germline): DFQATT, SNEGSKA (reference sequence). The CDR3 totals 11 residues. The CDR3 spells CSAKRAGELFF. The CDR3, as DNA: TGCAGTGCCAAGAGGGCCGGGGAGCTGTTTTTT.

The sample holds many counts of this clonotype. V is TRBV5-1 and J is TRBJ1-1, with TRBD1 matching 8 bases. The germline V gene has CDR1 SGHRS and CDR2 YFSETQ. The V segment lost 2 bases and the J segment 3 bases; nucleotides outside the gene matches: 3. The CDR3 covers 14 residues. CDR3 residues: CASSFQGADTEAFF. CDR3 nucleotides: TGCGCCAGCAGCTTTCAGGGGGCCGACACTGAAGCTTTCTTT.

This clonotype was seen ten or more times. This chain joins TRBV28 and TRBJ1-6; 10 bases align to TRBD1. V gave up 7 bases and J gave up 9 bases; unmatched junction bases: 12. The CDR3 is made up of 16 amino acids. Looked up from germline, CDR1 is MDHEN and CDR2 is SYDVKM. DNA for the CDR3: TGTGCCAGCACCTTACTCCCGGGACAGGGGACTTCACCCCTCCACTTT. Amino acids: CASTLLPGQGTSPLHF.

This clonotype was seen repeatedly, ten times or more. This chain links TRBV28 with TRBJ1-2, with D perhaps matching TRBD1 (5 bases). CDR1 is MDHEN, CDR2 SYDVKM, per germline. There are 13 residues in the CDR3. The V and J ends lost 2 bases and 4 bases respectively, with 8 bases between them. The CDR3 reads CASSLKGIYGYTF. The CDR3, as DNA: TGTGCCAGCAGTTTAAAGGGGATCTATGGCTACACCTTC.

Many counts were recorded for this clonotype. The rearrangement links TRBV27 to TRBJ2-2, with D possibly being TRBD2 (5 bases). The V gene's germline CDR1 is MNHEY and CDR2 SMNVEV (reference sequence). Trimming removed 4 bases from V and 4 bases from J, with 13 bases in between. CDR3 length: 15 residues. This CDR3 is CASSYPGRGTGELFF. The CDR3 DNA reads as TGTGCCAGCAGTTACCCCGGACGGGGCACCGGGGAGCTGTTTTTT.

The sample holds a few counts of this clonotype. The V and J genes are TRBV11-2 and TRBJ1-2; D unresolved. Germline CDR1 reads SGHAT; CDR2 reads FQNNGV. The CDR3 covers 13 residues. V lost 0 bases and J lost 6, with 8 bases in between. CDR3 protein: CASSLDPGNGYTF. In DNA form, the CDR3 reads TGTGCCAGCAGCTTAGATCCGGGGAATGGCTACACCTTC.

This clonotype was detected ten times or more. The CDR3 nucleotides read TGTGCCAGCAGAGACCAACTTGAAGCTTTCTTT. This sequence encodes CASRDQLEAFF. The chain recombines TRBV6-1 with TRBJ1-1; D is uncertain. The length of the CDR3 is 11 residues. Germline V gene lookup returns CDR1 MNHNS and CDR2 SASEGT. The V end lost 6 bases, the J end lost 7 bases, and 9 bases lay between the germline ends.

J is TRBJ1-1 and V is TRBV5-1; D gene ambiguous. The CDR3 contains 14 residues. The V end lost 0 bases, the J end lost 1 base, and 7 bases lay between the germline ends. Germline values: CDR1 SGHRS, CDR2 YFSETQ. In DNA form, the CDR3 reads TGCGCCAGCAGCTTGGCCGCGTGGAACACTGAAGCTTTCTTT. It codes for CASSLAAWNTEAFF.

This clonotype was seen a handful of times. The rearrangement joins TRBV19 to TRBJ1-5, with no clear D. Germline lookup yields CDR1 LNHDA and CDR2 SQIVND (reference sequence). This CDR3 has 16 residues. V was cut by 6 bases and J by 0 bases, with 15 bases left in between. The CDR3 reads CASRMTQRYSNQPQHF. In DNA form, the CDR3 reads TGTGCCAGTAGAATGACACAGAGGTATAGCAATCAGCCCCAGCATTTT.

This clonotype has ten or more counts. This chain links TRBV28 with TRBJ2-7, with TRBD2 matching 12 bases. Germline loops: CDR1 MDHEN, CDR2 SYDVKM. The CDR3 runs 16 residues. V was clipped by 0 bases and J by 5 bases; unmatched bases: 5. DNA of the CDR3: TGTGCCAGCAGTTTATGGACTAGCGGGAGAATCCACGAGCAGTACTTC. Its protein product is CASSLWTSGRIHEQYF.

This clonotype was seen ten or more times. The chain carries TRBV7-9 and TRBJ1-1; the match to TRBD1 covers 7 bases. Per the germline V gene, CDR1 is SEHNR and CDR2 is FQNEAQ (reference sequence). The CDR3 loop spans 12 amino acids. J gave up 7 bases and V 5 bases, and 4 bases lay outside the gene matches. CDR3 DNA: TGTGCCAGCAGCGACAGGGTTGTTGAAGCTTTCTTT. Protein product: CASSDRVVEAFF.

This clonotype was counted many times. The chain joins TRBV6-2 or TRBV6-3 to TRBJ1-1, with TRBD1 matching 8 bases. This CDR3 is 13 amino acids long. After removal of 7 bases from V and 5 bases from J, the junction contained 6 bases not matched to a gene. CDR1 and CDR2 (germline): MNHEY, SVGEGT. As DNA, the CDR3 is TGTGCCAGCAAGGACAGGGCGAAGACTGAAGCTTTCTTT. It encodes CASKDRAKTEAFF.

At least ten counts were recorded for this clonotype. V is TRBV7-2 and J is TRBJ1-1; D call uncertain. This CDR3 has 13 residues. Germline V CDR1 and CDR2: SGHTA, FQGNSA. V lost 1 base, J lost 10 bases, and 13 bases lay in between. The CDR3 DNA reads as TGTGCCAGCAGCTTAGTAAGTGGAACGGGAGCTTTCTTT. It specifies CASSLVSGTGAFF.

In this sample, this clonotype turned up many times. The rearrangement uses TRBV7-2 and TRBJ2-7; a weak D match, TRBD1 (7 bases). The CDR3 runs 15 residues. Germline V gives CDR1 SGHTA, CDR2 FQGNSA. V gave up 2 bases and J gave up 5 bases, with 16 bases separating them. Here the CDR3 reads CASSLTLEGAHEQYF. CDR3 bases: TGTGCCAGCAGCTTAACTTTGGAGGGGGCCCACGAGCAGTACTTC.

This clonotype was seen ten or more times. The chain has TRBV6-4 and TRBJ1-6; D uncertain. Trimming cost V 2 bases and J 3 bases, with 11 bases left between them. This CDR3 spans 16 amino acids. The germline gives CDR1 MRHNA, CDR2 SNTAGT. The CDR3 here is CASSDRRGVYNSPLHF. CDR3 DNA: TGTGCCAGCAGTGACCGCCGGGGAGTCTATAATTCACCCCTCCACTTT.

Ten or more counts support this clonotype. The chain links TRBV12-3 or TRBV12-4 to TRBJ1-5; no clear D gene. The CDR3 is made up of 15 amino acids. V was cut by 5 bases and J by 3 bases, with 14 bases left in between. The CDR3 DNA follows: TGTGCCAGCAGTCTCCTAGAAGGGCTCAATCAGCCCCAGCATTTT. As protein: CASSLLEGLNQPQHF.

This clonotype has at least ten counts. The chain combines TRBV29-1 with TRBJ1-5; unclear D gene. The germline V gene has CDR1 SQVTM and CDR2 ANQGSEA. Trimming took 3 bases from V and 1 from J, leaving 7 bases between them. The CDR3 spans 13 residues. CDR3 DNA: TGCAGCGTTGAGCTGGAGAGCAATCAGCCCCAGCATTTT. Its translation: CSVELESNQPQHF.

This clonotype was picked up a small number of times. In nucleotides, the CDR3 is TGCGCCAGCAGCTCCGGGGACAGGATACACCAAGAGACCCAGTACTTC. Translation gives CASSSGDRIHQETQYF. The chain employs TRBV5-1 and TRBJ2-5; 8 bases agree with TRBD1. J gave up 0 bases and V 3 bases, and 7 bases lay outside the gene matches. Germline lookup yields CDR1 SGHRS and CDR2 YFSETQ. The CDR3 totals 16 residues.

In this sample, this clonotype turned up many times. The V gene is TRBV24-1, the J gene TRBJ2-2; D remains unclear. In germline, CDR1 is KGHDR, CDR2 SFDVKD. V was trimmed by 6 bases and J by 0 bases, leaving 7 bases between them. The length of the CDR3 is 14 residues. The CDR3 loop is CATSRAPNTGELFF. The CDR3 DNA follows: TGTGCCACCAGTCGCGCCCCGAACACCGGGGAGCTGTTTTTT.

This clonotype was detected many times. J is TRBJ2-5 and V is TRBV6-2 or TRBV6-3, with 9 bases identical to TRBD2. The CDR3 consists of 16 residues. Unmatched junction bases numbered 15, after V lost 8 bases and J lost 5 bases. Looked up from germline, CDR1 is MNHEY and CDR2 is SVGEGT. The CDR3 is CASSLYGTSLAETQYF. CDR3 sequence (DNA): TGTGCCAGCTCCCTATACGGGACTAGCCTCGCGGAGACCCAGTACTTC.

The sample holds many counts of this clonotype. DNA of the CDR3: TGTGCCACCAGCAGACAGGGTCTGGGAAACACTGAAGCTTTCTTT. As protein: CATSRQGLGNTEAFF. The rearrangement joins TRBV15 to TRBJ1-1, with D possibly being TRBD1 (5 bases). V lost 2 bases to trimming and J lost 2 bases, with 12 bases between them. The CDR3 runs to 15 residues. CDR1 and CDR2 from the germline V gene are LNHNV and YYDKDF (reference sequence).

This clonotype was recorded many times. V usage is TRBV12-3 or TRBV12-4 and J usage is TRBJ1-2; D might be TRBD1 (6 bases). The CDR3 loop spans 17 amino acids. Trimming pared 0 bases from V and 4 bases from J, leaving 18 bases between. CDR3 protein: CASSLATGVGTTYGYTF. The CDR3 region has the DNA TGTGCCAGCAGTTTAGCGACAGGTGTTGGAACAACCTATGGCTACACCTTC.

In this sample, this clonotype turned up many times. V and J are TRBV7-9 and TRBJ1-5, with D hard to call. CDR3 length: 12 amino acids. V was cut by 8 bases and J by 7 bases, with 12 bases left in between. The germline V gene encodes CDR1 SEHNR and CDR2 FQNEAQ (reference sequence). The DNA for the CDR3 is TGTGCCAGCGCAGAGGGTCGGCAGCCCCAGCATTTT. This sequence encodes CASAEGRQPQHF.

This clonotype was detected ten times or more. The chain has TRBV6-4 and TRBJ2-2; D possibly matches TRBD1 or TRBD2 (5 bases each). Trimming removed 6 bases from V and 7 bases from J, with 27 bases in between. The CDR3 is made up of 18 amino acids. CDR1 is MRHNA and CDR2 is SNTAGT in the germline V gene. The DNA for the CDR3 is TGTGCCAGCAGCCCAACCGCCGACAGCGGCAGGCCAATCGGGGAGCTGTTTTTT. Residues: CASSPTADSGRPIGELFF.

There are a few counts of this clonotype. The chain joins TRBV28 to TRBJ2-7, with 8 bases fitting TRBD2. The junction had 9 bases not matched to a gene; V was cut back by 5 bases and J by 0 bases. This CDR3 has 16 residues. Germline lookup yields CDR1 MDHEN and CDR2 SYDVKM. Here the CDR3 reads CASSPLTSADSYEQYF. The CDR3, as DNA: TGTGCCAGCAGTCCCCTGACTAGCGCCGACTCCTACGAGCAGTACTTC.

This clonotype has ten or more counts. V usage is TRBV12-3 or TRBV12-4 and J usage is TRBJ2-2; TRBD2 is a possible D gene (6 bases). The V end was cut by 10 bases, the J end by 8 bases, with 11 bases between. This CDR3 has 11 amino acids. The CDR3 loop reads CATKAGGELFF. CDR3 sequence (DNA): TGTGCCACCAAGGCGGGGGGGGAGCTGTTTTTT.

The V gene is TRBV28, the J gene TRBJ1-5, with D hard to call. This CDR3 contains 13 residues. The V and J ends lost 7 bases and 6 bases respectively, with 13 bases between them. Germline V gene data show CDR1 as MDHEN and CDR2 as SYDVKM. CDR3 region: CASTRYKVQPQHF. The CDR3 DNA is TGTGCCAGCACTCGGTATAAAGTTCAGCCCCAGCATTTT. The whole variable domain, filled in from reference TRBV28 and TRBJ1-5, reads DVKVTQSSRYLVKRTGEKVFLECVQDMDHENMFWYRQDPGLGLRLIYFSYDVKMKEKGDIPEGYSVSREKKERFSLILESASTNQTSMYLCASTRYKVQPQHFGDGTRLSIL.